A single sample is the source of the 20 T cell receptor beta chains below, sequenced in a study of blood T cell repertoires in COVID-19 (dated by TCRdb to 2018 to 2020). Libraries were made using the immunoSEQ multiplex PCR assay. Here the immuneACCESS table is served through TCRdb, limited to in-frame sequences with V and J called. Missing clones are a known gap in these copies; in checked studies unresolved V genes cover under half, and the rest lacks a known reason. The sample table holds 250,000 to 300,000 clones, of which approximately 85% were seen once. Together, the top ten hold 5.1% of the sample. The material sequenced was peripheral blood. Receptors were obtained from a man aged 50 to 59 with active or convalescent COVID-19.

This clone came up once. This chain uses TRBV19 with TRBJ1-1; D gene unclear. CDR3 length: 14 residues. The V end lost 4 bases, the J end lost 2 bases, and 11 bases lay between the germline ends. From germline, CDR1 is LNHDA and CDR2 SQIVND (reference sequence). The CDR3 sequence is CASSTPGFNTEAFF. CDR3 DNA sequence: TGTGCCAGTAGTACCCCGGGATTTAACACTGAAGCTTTCTTT.

This chain connects TRBV6-5 to TRBJ2-7; no reliable D call. The germline gives CDR1 MNHEY, CDR2 SVGAGI. The CDR3 is 11 residues long. V was trimmed by 5 bases and J by 7 bases, leaving 9 bases between them. The chain's CDR3 is CASSTLWEQYF. The CDR3 nucleotides read TGTGCCAGCAGTACGCTATGGGAGCAGTACTTC.

The V call is TRBV20-1, the J call TRBJ2-5, with 7 bases fitting TRBD2. The CDR3 loop spans 13 amino acids. The germline CDR1 and CDR2 sequences are DFQATT and SNEGSKA (reference sequence). Unmatched junction bases numbered 4, after V lost 3 bases and J lost 3 bases. CDR3 coding DNA: TGCAGTGCTAGTCGGGCGGGAGAAGAGACCCAGTACTTC. This encodes CSASRAGEETQYF.

The chain is built from TRBV2 and TRBJ1-5; a possible D gene is TRBD1 (6 bases). The V end was cut by 5 bases, the J end by 4 bases, with 9 bases between. This CDR3 contains 13 residues. Germline V gene sequence: CDR1 SNHLY, CDR2 FYNNEI. CDR3 region: CASSRDINQPQHF. CDR3 coding DNA: TGTGCCAGCAGTCGGGACATAAATCAGCCCCAGCATTTT.

The rearrangement uses TRBV6-6 and TRBJ1-1, with D possibly matching TRBD1 (6 bases). This CDR3 is built from 14 residues. V shed 7 bases and J shed 2 bases, with 14 bases lying between them. In germline, CDR1 is MNHNY, CDR2 SVGAGI (reference sequence). CDR3: CASIRTAGNTEAFF. CDR3 bases: TGTGCCAGCATTAGGACAGCGGGAAACACTGAAGCTTTCTTT.

This chain uses TRBV15 with TRBJ2-3; TRBD2 agrees at 12 bases. The CDR3 runs to 20 residues. V lost 5 bases and J lost 4; bases outside the gene matches: 19. In germline, CDR1 is LNHNV, CDR2 YYDKDF (reference sequence). The CDR3 DNA is TGTGCCACCAGCGGCCTGGAGACTAGCGGGAGTTGGGGGGCCCCAGATACGCAGTATTTT. Translated: CATSGLETSGSWGAPDTQYF. Full variable domain (rest looked up from reference TRBV15 and TRBJ2-3): DAMVIQNPRYQVTQFGKPVTLSCSQTLNHNVMYWYQQKSSQAPKLLFHYYDKDFNNEADTPDNFQSRRPNTSFCFLDIRSPGLGDTAMYLCATSGLETSGSWGAPDTQYFGPGTRLTVL.

The CDR3 region has the DNA TGTGCCAGCAGTCGAAGCGGGAGGGAAGAGACCCAGTACTTC. Translation gives CASSRSGREETQYF. The rearrangement uses TRBV6-5 and TRBJ2-5, with TRBD2 identical over 10 bases. The ends lost 5 bases at V and 3 bases at J; junction bases unmatched: 3. Germline V gives CDR1 MNHEY, CDR2 SVGAGI. This CDR3 has 14 residues.

The chain couples TRBV7-6 to TRBJ2-7, with D unclear. The V and J ends lost 3 bases and 2 bases respectively, with 5 bases between them. Germline loops: CDR1 SGHVS, CDR2 FNYEAQ. This CDR3 contains 12 residues. The CDR3 reads CASSFNTYEQYF. In DNA, the CDR3 is TGTGCCAGCAGCTTTAACACCTACGAGCAGTACTTC.

This chain uses TRBV3-1 (or the pseudogene TRBV3-2) with TRBJ2-7; 12 nucleotides agree with TRBD2. CDR3 size: 14 residues. Germline trimming cut 4 bases from V and 12 bases from J; bases unmatched to any gene: 10. CDR1 and CDR2 from the germline V gene are LGHDT and YNNKEL (reference sequence). CDR3 in DNA: TGTGCCAGCAGCCTACCAGGACTAGCGGGAATCTTGTACTTC. Translated, it gives CASSLPGLAGILYF.

V usage is TRBV5-4 and J usage is TRBJ1-2, with D unresolved. Between the trimmed V and J ends, which lost 0 bases and 8 bases, there was a span of 14 bases. The CDR3 has 14 residues. The germline gives CDR1 SGHNT, CDR2 YYREEE (reference sequence). Here the CDR3 reads CASSLGIGVRGYTF. CDR3 nucleotide sequence: TGTGCCAGCAGCTTGGGTATTGGCGTGAGGGGCTACACCTTC.

This clone was counted a single time. This sequence joins TRBV5-4 and TRBJ1-1, with D perhaps matching TRBD1 (5 bases). CDR1 SGHNT and CDR2 YYREEE come from the germline V gene (reference sequence). The CDR3 sequence is 15 residues long. Trimming removed 8 bases at V and 0 bases at J, with 17 bases between. CDR3 residues: CASRRWEGLNTEAFF. The CDR3 coding sequence is TGTGCCAGTCGCCGGTGGGAGGGGTTGAACACTGAAGCTTTCTTT.

V usage is TRBV28 and J usage is TRBJ2-2, with D tentatively TRBD1 (6 bases). Between the trimmed V and J ends, which lost 8 bases and 6 bases, there was a span of 22 bases. CDR1 and CDR2 from the germline V gene are MDHEN and SYDVKM. The CDR3 sequence is 16 residues long. The CDR3 loop reads CASGTRQATVSGELFF. Here the CDR3 DNA reads TGTGCCAGCGGGACAAGACAGGCCACCGTCTCCGGGGAGCTGTTTTTT.

This chain links TRBV28 with TRBJ1-3; the match to TRBD1 covers 12 bases. In germline, CDR1 is MDHEN, CDR2 SYDVKM. The CDR3 spans 16 residues. The V gene end was trimmed by 5 bases and the J gene end by 8 bases; junction bases not matched to a gene: 10. CDR3 sequence: CASSIHSGTGGDTIYF. DNA for the CDR3: TGTGCCAGCAGTATTCATTCCGGGACAGGGGGCGACACCATATATTTT.

V usage is TRBV11-2 and J usage is TRBJ1-1; D is possibly TRBD1 (6 bases). The germline V gene has CDR1 SGHAT and CDR2 FQNNGV. The CDR3 covers 14 residues. The V end lost 2 bases, the J end lost 8 bases, and 15 bases lay between the germline ends. The CDR3 DNA sequence: TGTGCCAGCAGCTTAAGGGGGGGAAGTGCGGAAGCTTTCTTT. It encodes CASSLRGGSAEAFF.

This chain joins TRBV2 and TRBJ1-6, with 8 bases fitting TRBD1. The CDR3 spans 15 residues. Germline V gene lookup returns CDR1 SNHLY and CDR2 FYNNEI. V lost 5 bases and J lost 10; bases outside the gene matches: 10. The CDR3 sequence is CASSSTGGGWSPLHF. In DNA form, the CDR3 reads TGTGCCAGCAGTTCTACAGGGGGAGGATGGTCACCCCTCCACTTT.

This clone was seen only a few times. V and J are TRBV30 and TRBJ2-5; D unclear. This CDR3 comprises 11 residues. V gave up 0 bases and J gave up 5 bases, with 4 bases separating them. Germline V CDR1 and CDR2: GTSNPN, SVGIG (reference sequence). The CDR3 protein is CAWSVHETQYF. The DNA of the CDR3 is TGTGCCTGGAGTGTACACGAGACCCAGTACTTC.

The chain carries TRBV12-3 or TRBV12-4 and TRBJ1-2, with D unclear. The V end was cut by 4 bases, the J end by 8 bases, with 11 bases between. This CDR3 is built from 12 residues. CDR3 sequence (DNA): TGTGCCAGCAGTTCGGGATCTTGGGGCTACACCTTC. This translates into CASSSGSWGYTF.

J is TRBJ2-5 and V is TRBV6-2 or TRBV6-3, with 10 positions matching TRBD2. Germline CDR1 reads MNHEY; CDR2 reads SVGEGT. The CDR3 extends over 15 amino acids. With 4 bases clipped from V and 4 bases from J, the junction kept 6 bases outside the gene matches. Here the CDR3 reads CASSFPSGSTETQYF. CDR3 nucleotides: TGTGCCAGCAGTTTCCCTAGCGGGAGTACAGAGACCCAGTACTTC.

J is TRBJ2-3 and V is TRBV5-5, with 7 bases matching TRBD2. V shed 2 bases, J shed 13 bases, and the junction held 4 bases outside the gene matches. The CDR3 is 11 residues long. Germline V gene sequence: CDR1 SGHKS, CDR2 YYEKEE (reference sequence). The CDR3 coding sequence is TGTGCCAGCAGCTTTACACGGGAGGAGTATTTT. Its translation is CASSFTREEYF.

The chain links TRBV6-5 to TRBJ2-2; weak D call: TRBD2 (5 bases). The germline V gene encodes CDR1 MNHEY and CDR2 SVGAGI. This CDR3 spans 15 amino acids. V lost 6 bases, J lost 2 bases, and 13 bases lay in between. CDR3 protein: CASSKTGLNTGELFF. CDR3 nucleotides: TGTGCCAGCAGCAAAACTGGACTTAACACCGGGGAGCTGTTTTTT.